The 15 T cell receptor beta chains listed next were all sequenced from one sample in a study of T cell repertoires in cytomegalovirus infection. No antigen has been identified for these receptors. MiXCR, applied by TCRdb to the reads, yields one record per CDR3 protein. The table lists about 920,000 distinct CDR3 sequences, approximately 31% of them singletons. The sample in question was cultured CD8+ T cells from PBMCs, obtained from culture after CMV antigen stimulation. The receptors originated from a human donor in good health (CMV status not recorded). Some clones in this sample may be carry-over from other donors' samples.

The sample holds a few counts of this clonotype. The chain is built from TRBV28 and TRBJ2-1, with 7 positions matching TRBD2. This CDR3 region has 14 residues. Looked up from germline, CDR1 is MDHEN and CDR2 is SYDVKM. V was clipped by 7 bases and J by 4 bases; unmatched bases: 7. CDR3: CASTSGGFYNEQFF. The CDR3, as DNA: TGTGCCAGCACCTCCGGGGGGTTTTACAATGAGCAGTTCTTC.

This clonotype came up a few times. The chain links TRBV28 to TRBJ1-2; the match to TRBD1 covers 7 bases. The trim removed 4 bases at V and 3 bases at J, leaving 2 bases unmatched. Germline lookup yields CDR1 MDHEN and CDR2 SYDVKM. The CDR3 is 13 residues long. This CDR3 is CASSWGTDYGYTF. CDR3 coding DNA: TGTGCCAGCAGTTGGGGGACAGACTATGGCTACACCTTC.

The chain recombines TRBV14 with TRBJ2-3; D remains unclear. The V end was cut by 2 bases, the J end by 6 bases, with 12 bases between. There are 14 residues in the CDR3. CDR1 is SGHDN and CDR2 is FVKESK in the germline V gene. The CDR3 reads CASSQSAKRDTQYF. In DNA, the CDR3 is TGTGCCAGCAGCCAAAGCGCTAAGAGGGATACGCAGTATTTT.

The rearrangement joins TRBV7-9 to TRBJ2-7; the D gene is possibly TRBD2 (6 bases). Trimming cost V 4 bases and J 5 bases, with 12 bases left between them. The V gene's germline CDR1 is SEHNR and CDR2 FQNEAQ (reference sequence). This CDR3 has 13 residues. The CDR3 DNA sequence: TGTGCCAGCAGCTCCCCGGGGGACCACGAGCAGTACGTC. Protein product: CASSSPGDHEQYV.

Comment on this clonotype: An end of the junction does not agree with germline; a read error may underlie this. The V call is TRBV12-3 or TRBV12-4, the J call TRBJ2-7; maybe TRBD1 (6 bases). This CDR3 has 14 residues. As DNA, the CDR3 is TGTGCCACCTCCGGGACACCAACCGCCTACGTGCAGTACTTC. The encoded protein is CATSGTPTAYVQYF.

This clonotype was seen many times. The rearrangement joins TRBV7-2 to TRBJ2-2, with TRBD1 matching 10 bases. V dropped 8 bases and J dropped 5; count of bases not matched to a gene: 8. The CDR3 spans 15 residues. Germline V CDR1 and CDR2: SGHTA, FQGNSA. CDR3 amino acids: CASPPTGGWTGELFF. DNA for the CDR3: TGTGCCAGCCCGCCGACAGGGGGCTGGACCGGGGAGCTGTTTTTT. Together with reference TRBV7-2 and TRBJ2-2, the CDR3 gives the full variable domain: GAGVSQSPSNKVTEKGKDVELRCDPISGHTALYWYRQSLGQGLEFLIYFQGNSAPDKSGLPSDRFSAERTGGSVSTLTIQRTQQEDSAVYLCASPPTGGWTGELFFGEGSRLTVL.

J is TRBJ2-3 and V is TRBV15, with TRBD2 matching 8 bases. The V segment lost 4 bases and the J segment 0 bases; nucleotides outside the gene matches: 6. CDR3 length: 16 residues. Germline values: CDR1 LNHNV, CDR2 YYDKDF (reference sequence). In nucleotides, the CDR3 is TGTGCCACCAGCACCGCTACTAGCGGAAGCACAGATACGCAGTATTTT. This encodes CATSTATSGSTDTQYF.

The chain recombines TRBV9 with TRBJ1-1; maybe TRBD1 (5 bases). The ends were cut back, 0 bases at V and 1 base at J, with 13 bases in the middle. Germline values: CDR1 SGDLS, CDR2 YYNGEE. The CDR3 totals 16 residues. The CDR3 loop reads CASSVVGTGKNTEAFF. CDR3 nucleotide sequence: TGTGCCAGCAGCGTAGTAGGAACAGGAAAGAACACTGAAGCTTTCTTT.

V gene TRBV27 combines with J gene TRBJ2-1; D possibly corresponds to TRBD2 (6 bases). Trimming cost V 8 bases and J 5 bases, with 16 bases left between them. The germline V gene encodes CDR1 MNHEY and CDR2 SMNVEV (reference sequence). The CDR3 spans 14 residues. The CDR3 sequence: CASQTGSHNNEQFF. CDR3 DNA: TGTGCCAGCCAAACCGGGAGCCACAACAATGAGCAGTTCTTC.

The rearrangement uses TRBV6-5 and TRBJ1-4; D not certain. V was pared by 8 bases and J by 6 bases, with 7 bases between. This CDR3 contains 11 residues. Germline-derived CDR1 and CDR2 are MNHEY and SVGAGI. The CDR3 DNA sequence: TGTGCCAGCCGTGCGGATGAAAAACTGTTTTTT. It yields the protein CASRADEKLFF.

This clonotype turned up a few times. The chain combines TRBV6-2 or TRBV6-3 with TRBJ2-6; 7 nucleotides match TRBD1. The CDR3 is 18 amino acids. Germline V gene data show CDR1 as MNHEY and CDR2 as SVGEGT. The V segment lost 2 bases and the J segment 0 bases; nucleotides outside the gene matches: 7. CDR3 in amino acids: CASSYATGTVSGANVLTF. The CDR3 DNA sequence: TGTGCCAGCAGTTACGCCACCGGGACAGTCTCTGGGGCCAACGTCCTGACTTTC.

This clonotype was found many times. The chain has TRBV7-6 and TRBJ2-7; no firm D call. Trimming took off 1 base at V and 2 bases at J, with 9 bases between the two ends. In germline, CDR1 is SGHVS, CDR2 FNYEAQ. The CDR3 has 14 amino acids. The CDR3 DNA reads TGTGCCAGCAGCTTAGACAGCCTTACCTACGAGCAGTACTTC. It yields the protein CASSLDSLTYEQYF. Full variable domain (remainder filled in from reference TRBV7-6 and TRBJ2-7): GAGVSQSPRYKVTKRGQDVALRCDPISGHVSLYWYRQALGQGPEFLTYFNYEAQQDKSGLPNDRFSAERPEGSISTLTIQRTEQRDSAMYRCASSLDSLTYEQYFGPGTRLTVT.

This clonotype was recorded a few times. J is TRBJ2-7 and V is TRBV12-3 or TRBV12-4; the D gene is possibly TRBD1 (6 bases). The V end was cut by 7 bases, the J end by 3 bases, with 16 bases between. The CDR3 extends over 14 amino acids. As DNA, the CDR3 is TGTGCCAGCACCTCGGCAGGGGAAATCTACGAGCAGTACTTC. Residues: CASTSAGEIYEQYF.

This clonotype appeared a few times. The chain couples TRBV12-5 to TRBJ2-2; 7 positions agree with TRBD2. The CDR3 consists of 16 residues. In germline, CDR1 is LGHNT, CDR2 FRNRAP. The V and J ends lost 4 bases and 4 bases, in that order; junction bases with no gene match: 9. In nucleotides, the CDR3 is TGTGCTAGTGGTTCCGACGGTGGGGGGGGCACCGGGGAGCTGTTTTTT. The encoded protein is CASGSDGGGGTGELFF.

This clonotype came up many times. This rearrangement joins TRBV7-6 to TRBJ2-3, with 10 positions matching TRBD1. CDR1 is SGHVS and CDR2 is FNYEAQ in the germline V gene. Losses at the gene ends were 3 bases for V and 7 bases for J; bases not matched to a gene: 4. The CDR3 is 14 amino acids. CDR3 region: CASSLGQGTNTQYF. The CDR3 DNA reads as TGTGCCAGCAGCTTGGGACAGGGGACAAATACGCAGTATTTT.